These 13 T cell receptor beta chains came from one sample sequenced in a study of shared clonotypes between healthy human individuals. Cells designated naive CD8 were CD45RO-negative and were positively selected for CCR7, with terminally differentiated effector memory CD45RA+ cells excluded. This table comes from immunoSEQ multiplex PCR, and its TCRdb copy is limited to in-frame clones, with some not included. The table shows some 2 million clones, with over 85% occurring only once. Sequencing input: naive CD8+ T cells sorted from blood. These receptors came from a man younger than 35 in good health.

The chain links TRBV27 to TRBJ2-7; 10 bases are shared with TRBD1. The CDR3 is 14 amino acids. Germline V gene lookup returns CDR1 MNHEY and CDR2 SMNVEV (reference sequence). V lost 8 bases to trimming and J lost 7 bases; unmatched junction nucleotides: 11. The CDR3 nucleotides are TGTGCCAGCGCTTTGGGACAGGGGTTTGAGGAGCAGTACTTC. The encoded protein is CASALGQGFEEQYF.

The J gene is TRBJ1-1, the V gene TRBV28; 8 nucleotides align to TRBD1. Germline V gene lookup returns CDR1 MDHEN and CDR2 SYDVKM. The CDR3 extends over 14 amino acids. Trimming cost V 6 bases and J 4 bases; bases outside gene matches: 7. The CDR3 loop reads CASRSQGAITEAFF. DNA for the CDR3: TGTGCCAGCAGGTCCCAGGGGGCGATCACTGAAGCTTTCTTT.

The V call is TRBV9, the J call TRBJ2-2; no reliable D call. Germline loops: CDR1 SGDLS, CDR2 YYNGEE. There are 15 residues in the CDR3. Between the trimmed V and J ends, which lost 6 bases and 1 base, there was a span of 13 bases. The CDR3 coding sequence is TGTGCCAGCAAGGGCGAGGCCCAGAACACCGGGGAGCTGTTTTTT. Translating gives CASKGEAQNTGELFF.

On this clone: The same CDR3 also results from other DNA sequences found in this sample. The chain combines TRBV27 with TRBJ1-5, with D possibly TRBD1 on 5 matching bases. V was trimmed by 4 bases and J by 0 bases, leaving 7 bases between them. This CDR3 is 14 amino acids long. CDR1 is MNHEY, CDR2 SMNVEV, per germline (reference sequence). CDR3 residues: CASSWGGSNQPQHF. The CDR3 DNA is TGTGCCAGCAGTTGGGGGGGTAGCAATCAGCCCCAGCATTTT.

The chain couples TRBV5-5 to TRBJ2-7; D is perhaps TRBD1 (5 bases). Germline loops: CDR1 SGHKS, CDR2 YYEKEE (reference sequence). The V and J ends lost 0 bases and 3 bases respectively, with 7 bases between them. The CDR3 is 13 residues long. The CDR3 loop reads CASSLEGYYEQYF. For the CDR3, the DNA is TGTGCCAGCAGCTTGGAGGGGTACTACGAGCAGTACTTC.

V gene TRBV30 combines with J gene TRBJ1-2, with D perhaps TRBD1 (6 bases). Deletions cut 0 bases from V and 4 bases from J, with 12 bases between. The CDR3 runs 14 residues. Germline V gene data show CDR1 as GTSNPN and CDR2 as SVGIG (reference sequence). CDR3 coding DNA: TGTGCCTGGAGTGTTGGGGGGGCTGGCTATGGCTACACCTTC. Amino acid sequence: CAWSVGGAGYGYTF.

This chain connects TRBV7-9 to TRBJ2-7; 10 bases are a match to TRBD1. This CDR3 region has 12 residues. Germline assignment: CDR1 SEHNR and CDR2 FQNEAQ (reference sequence). V shed 5 bases and J 7 bases; nucleotides not matched to a gene: 2. As DNA, the CDR3 is TGTGCCAGCAGCCGGACAGGGGGTGAGCAGTACTTC. It is translated as CASSRTGGEQYF.

The chain has TRBV30 and TRBJ2-7; D may be TRBD1 or TRBD2 (6 bases each). Germline V gene data show CDR1 as GTSNPN and CDR2 as SVGIG (reference sequence). The CDR3 covers 14 residues. V gave up 1 base and J gave up 7 bases, with 17 bases separating them. CDR3 nucleotides: TGTGCCTGGAGTGGGGGGGCAGGGGTTGTTGAGCAGTACTTC. Protein product: CAWSGGAGVVEQYF.

The chain couples TRBV11-2 to TRBJ2-5, with 12 bases fitting TRBD2. The CDR3 covers 17 residues. Losses at the gene ends were 3 bases for V and 0 bases for J; bases not matched to a gene: 5. From germline, CDR1 is SGHAT and CDR2 FQNNGV. The CDR3 reads CASSFDTSGGYQETQYF. The CDR3 DNA follows: TGTGCCAGCAGCTTTGATACTAGCGGGGGGTACCAAGAGACCCAGTACTTC. Supplemented by reference TRBV11-2 and TRBJ2-5, the full variable domain reads EAGVAQSPRYKIIEKRQSVAFWCNPISGHATLYWYQQILGQGPKLLIQFQNNGVVDDSQLPKDRFSAERLKGVDSTLKIQPAKLEDSAVYLCASSFDTSGGYQETQYFGPGTRLLVL.

The chain joins TRBV4-1 to TRBJ2-7, with no clear D. Deletions cut 2 bases from V and 0 bases from J, with 26 bases between. The CDR3 is made up of 20 amino acids. Germline-derived CDR1 and CDR2 are MGHRA and YSYEKL. CDR3 DNA: TGCGCCAGCAGCCAAACCCTCTACCTCTCTAGGCAATCAAGCTCCTACGAGCAGTACTTC. Protein product: CASSQTLYLSRQSSSYEQYF.

The V and J genes are TRBV11-2 and TRBJ2-1; D is ambiguous. The germline gives CDR1 SGHAT, CDR2 FQNNGV. V dropped 2 bases and J dropped 8 bases, with 16 bases sitting between them. The CDR3 is 15 amino acids. The CDR3 region is CASSLLSSPWDEQFF. The CDR3 DNA reads as TGTGCCAGCAGCTTATTATCCTCTCCTTGGGATGAGCAGTTCTTC.

V is TRBV2 and J is TRBJ1-5, with unresolved D. From germline, CDR1 is SNHLY and CDR2 FYNNEI. The CDR3 consists of 11 residues. The V end lost 9 bases, the J end lost 6 bases, and 9 bases lay between the germline ends. This chain's CDR3 is CARTKGQPQHF. The CDR3 DNA is TGTGCCAGGACCAAGGGTCAGCCCCAGCATTTT.

In the case of this clone: This sample also contains other DNA sequences that code for the same CDR3. V is TRBV28 and J is TRBJ1-6; no definite D call. The CDR3 has 16 amino acids. CDR1 and CDR2 (germline): MDHEN, SYDVKM. With 2 bases removed from V and 0 bases from J, the gap between germline ends came to 8 bases. CDR3 in amino acids: CASSLTGSSYNSPLHF. The DNA of the CDR3 is TGTGCCAGCAGTTTAACGGGTAGCTCCTATAATTCACCCCTCCACTTT.